This T cell receptor beta chain was documented in a study of post-analysis software for immune sequencing data. Overall study findings and caveats: TRBV5-6, TRBV5-1 and TRBV20-1 belonged to a set of a handful of TRBV segments that were more frequent in patients than controls. Versus controls, multiple sclerosis patients showed significantly lower diversity (normalized Chao1).

Researchers reported that TCR beta cDNA libraries carried unique molecular identifiers. Using its own MiXCR run on the PCR reads, TCRdb lists one record per CDR3 protein. In the table there are roughly 600,000 distinct CDR3 sequences, roughly 46% of which are singletons. CDR1 and CDR2 (germline): MNHEY, SMNVEV (reference sequence). The V gene end was trimmed by 6 bases and the J gene end by 0 bases; junction bases not matched to a gene: 14. The CDR3 runs to 18 residues. With regard to this clonotype: The antigen is undetermined.

The receptor comes from a girl between 5 and 17 years old with multiple sclerosis. The gene calls are TRBV27 and TRBJ2-4; 7 positions match TRBD1. The sequencing input was blood. The CDR3 protein is CASSPDRVLLLAKNIQYF. DNA for the CDR3: TGTGCCAGCAGCCCCGACAGGGTCCTCCTTCTAGCCAAAAACATTCAGTACTTC.